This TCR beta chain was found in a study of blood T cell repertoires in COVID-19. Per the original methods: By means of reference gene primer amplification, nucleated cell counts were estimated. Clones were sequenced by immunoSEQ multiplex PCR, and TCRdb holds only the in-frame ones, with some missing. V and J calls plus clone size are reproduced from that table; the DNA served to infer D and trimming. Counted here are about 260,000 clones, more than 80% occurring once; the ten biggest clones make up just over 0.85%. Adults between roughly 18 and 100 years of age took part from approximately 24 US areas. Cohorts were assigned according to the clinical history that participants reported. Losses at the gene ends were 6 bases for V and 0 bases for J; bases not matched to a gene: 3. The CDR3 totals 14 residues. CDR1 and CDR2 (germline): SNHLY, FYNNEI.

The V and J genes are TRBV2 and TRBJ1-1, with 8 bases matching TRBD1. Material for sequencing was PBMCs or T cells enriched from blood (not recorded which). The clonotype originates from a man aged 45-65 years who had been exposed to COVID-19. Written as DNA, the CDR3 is TGTGCCAGCAGACGGGACAGGCTGAACACTGAAGCTTTCTTT. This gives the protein CASRRDRLNTEAFF.